This TCR beta chain originates from a study of blood T cell repertoires in COVID-19. Germline V gene lookup returns CDR1 KGHDR and CDR2 SFDVKD. CDR3 length: 20 amino acids. Losses at the gene ends were 9 bases for V and 1 base for J; bases not matched to a gene: 18. TCRdb's table, derived via immunoSEQ multiplex PCR, lists solely in-frame clones and lacks some. The top ten clones hold roughly 4.5% of a sample with 120,000 or so clones, under 95% of them seen once. The sequenced material came from peripheral blood. The V and J genes are TRBV24-1 and TRBJ1-5; 12 bases line up with TRBD1. This TCR derives from a man aged 60 to 69 with COVID-19, enrolled during active disease. For the CDR3, the DNA is TGTGCCACCCCAGTAGGGACAGGGGGCCCGATGGTTTCCAGCAATCAGCCCCAGCATTTT. Translated, it gives CATPVGTGGPMVSSNQPQHF.